A selection of T cell receptor beta chains follows, all from one sample in a study of glioma-infiltrating T cells after dendritic cell vaccination. The protocol was immunoSEQ multiplex PCR, while the TCRdb copy is restricted to in-frame clones and leaves out a portion. The sample records roughly 87,000 clones, around four fifths being singletons. The input for sequencing was blood, taken after dendritic cell vaccination. These receptors were taken from a human donor with glioblastoma. Both conserved end residues are part of each CDR3. The D gene is left open where the match is weak. Size is stated for part of the rows, as once, few or many counts, or as a class when the clone is expanded.

size,D,J,V,DNA,CDR3
NA,NA,TRBJ1-2,TRBV12-5,TGTGCTAGTGCCGCGACACTTTATGGCTACACCTTC,CASAATLYGYTF
once,TRBD1,TRBJ2-1,TRBV2,TGTGCCAGCAGACGCTTAACAGGGGGCCGGGGCAAGTTCTTC,CASRRLTGGRGKFF
NA,TRBD1,TRBJ1-2,TRBV7-9,TGTGCCAGCAGCTCCTGGGTAACTGGACAGGTTTTCTATGGCTACACCTTC,CASSSWVTGQVFYGYTF
NA,NA,TRBJ2-3,TRBV9,TGTGCCAGCAGCGTAAAACCCTGGGGAGTCACAGATACGCAGTATTTT,CASSVKPWGVTDTQYF
NA,TRBD1,TRBJ2-2,TRBV5-1,TGCGCCAGCAGCTGGGGGACAGACACCGGGGAGCTGTTTTTT,CASSWGTDTGELFF
once,NA,TRBJ2-7,TRBV7-8,TGTGCCAGCAGCTTAGACCCCCGGGACAACTCACGGCAGTACTTC,CASSLDPRDNSRQYF
NA,TRBD2,TRBJ2-5,TRBV4-1,TGCGCCAGCAGCCCAGGACCGGGACTAGCGGGGGGATCTTACCGTGAGACCCAGTACTTC,CASSPGPGLAGGSYRETQYF
NA,TRBD1,TRBJ1-1,TRBV18,TGTGCCAGCTCACCAGTTTGGGACAGCACTGAAGCTTTCTTT,CASSPVWDSTEAFF
NA,NA,TRBJ2-2,TRBV5-1,TGCGCCAGCAGCTTGGGACTCACGAACACCGGGGAGCTGTTTTTT,CASSLGLTNTGELFF
NA,TRBD1,TRBJ2-7,TRBV27,TGTGCCAGCAGTTTCACAGGGGGGCCCGAGCAGTACTTC,CASSFTGGPEQYF
few,TRBD1,TRBJ1-2,TRBV2,TGTGCCAGCAGTGAGAAAAGGACAGGGAACTATGGCTACACCTTC,CASSEKRTGNYGYTF
NA,TRBD2,TRBJ2-3,TRBV5-1,TGCGCCAGCAGCTTGGGTAGCGGGACAGATACGCAGTATTTT,CASSLGSGTDTQYF
NA,TRBD1,TRBJ2-2,TRBV6-1,TGTGCCAGCTGCAGGACAGGGGACACCGGGGAGCTGTTTTTT,CASCRTGDTGELFF
once,NA,TRBJ1-1,TRBV6-6,TGTGCCAGCACCGAGCGGGATGAAGCTTTCTTT,CASTERDEAFF
NA,NA,TRBJ1-2,TRBV7-8,TGTGCCAGCAGCGCAGCGAACTATGGCTACACCTTC,CASSAANYGYTF
NA,TRBD1,TRBJ2-7,TRBV5-6,TGTGCCAGCAGGATTCGGTGGGGGCGAAGTGAGGGGGCGAGAGGCGAGCAGTACTTC,CASRIRWGRSEGARGEQYF
once,NA,TRBJ2-1,TRBV6-5,TGTGCCAGCAGGCCGGGACTGGGGACGGATGAGCAGTTCTTC,CASRPGLGTDEQFF
NA,TRBD1,TRBJ1-2,TRBV2,TGTGCCAGTAGCGAACAGGGGAATGGCTACACCTTC,CASSEQGNGYTF
NA,NA,TRBJ1-1,TRBV5-1,TGCGCCAGCAGCTATACATTGGGACAGAACACTGAAGCTTTCTTT,CASSYTLGQNTEAFF
NA,NA,TRBJ2-5,TRBV18,TGTGCCAGCTCACCAGGGGCAGGGGTCTATGAGACCCAGTACTTC,CASSPGAGVYETQYF
once,NA,TRBJ1-2,TRBV30,TGTGCCTGGAGTGCCGGGAGGAACTATGGCTACACCTTC,CAWSAGRNYGYTF
NA,NA,TRBJ1-6,TRBV6-5,TGTGCCACCAGCGGGGGGAGCGGTAATTCACCCCTCCACTTT,CATSGGSGNSPLHF
few,TRBD1,TRBJ2-1,TRBV7-9,TGTGCCAGCAGCCCCTCGACAGGGGGCGTTGAGCAGTTCTTC,CASSPSTGGVEQFF
NA,NA,TRBJ1-2,TRBV7-5,TGTGCCAGCAGCTGGGGACAGTCCTATGGCTACACCTTC,CASSWGQSYGYTF
NA,TRBD2,TRBJ2-5,TRBV10-3,TGTGCCATGGGACTAGGGGAGGGAGAGACCCAGTACTTC,CAMGLGEGETQYF
few,TRBD1,TRBJ1-6,TRBV6-5,TGTGCCAGCAGTTACACAACAGGGGAAAGTTCACCCCTCCACTTT,CASSYTTGESSPLHF
once,NA,TRBJ1-4,TRBV5-6,TGTGCCAGCAGCGCTGTGAGCGATCGGGAGGTTGAAAAACTGTTTTTT,CASSAVSDREVEKLFF
NA,NA,TRBJ1-6,TRBV6-5,TGTGCCAGCAGTTACTCGACCCTCCCGGGGTCACCCCTCCACTTT,CASSYSTLPGSPLHF
few,TRBD2,TRBJ2-3,TRBV5-4,TGTGCCAGCAGCCTGGGTAGCGGGGTTCGCACAGATACGCAGTATTTT,CASSLGSGVRTDTQYF
NA,NA,TRBJ1-5,TRBV10-3,TGTGCCATCAGTGAGTCTGGGCTGCCCCAGCATTTT,CAISESGLPQHF
NA,TRBD1,TRBJ1-2,TRBV6-1,TGTGCCATCCTGGACAGGGGGCTTGATAACTATGGCTACACCTTC,CAILDRGLDNYGYTF
NA,NA,TRBJ1-2,TRBV6-5,TGTGCCAGCAGTTACTCTGACAGAGGCTATGGCTACACCTTC,CASSYSDRGYGYTF
NA,NA,TRBJ2-2,TRBV6-5,TGTGCCACTCTGAGGGCTACCGGGGAGCTGTTTTTT,CATLRATGELFF
NA,TRBD2,TRBJ2-3,TRBV9,TGTGCCAGCAGCTTGAGCGGGGGAACAGATACGCAGTATTTT,CASSLSGGTDTQYF
once,NA,TRBJ2-3,TRBV7-9,TGTGCCAGCAGCGCCGGGACTTTAGATACGCAGTATTTT,CASSAGTLDTQYF
NA,TRBD1,TRBJ1-2,TRBV7-2,TGTGCCAGCAGCTTAGCGGGGACAGATAACTATGGCTACACCTTC,CASSLAGTDNYGYTF
NA,TRBD1,TRBJ2-7,TRBV30,TGTGCCTGGACGGACAGGTCCTACGAGCAGTACTTC,CAWTDRSYEQYF
once,NA,TRBJ1-1,TRBV7-8,TGTGCCAGCAGCTTAGAGGCAAGGGGGGGGACTGAAGCTTTCTTT,CASSLEARGGTEAFF
few,TRBD1,TRBJ1-4,TRBV6-1,TGTGCCAGCCAGACAGGGTCTCTTTCGGGTGAAAAACTGTTTTTT,CASQTGSLSGEKLFF
NA,NA,TRBJ1-6,TRBV12-5,TGTGCTAGTGGTTCCCTCACAGGCTCCACTAATTCACCCCTCCACTTT,CASGSLTGSTNSPLHF
NA,NA,TRBJ1-1,TRBV29-1,TGCAGCGTCCCCGTCGAGGGGGGGTCGACCGGGGCTGAAGCTTTCTTT,CSVPVEGGSTGAEAFF
NA,TRBD1,TRBJ1-1,TRBV30,TGTGCCTCAGACAGGGGGTTGAACACTGAAGCTTTCTTT,CASDRGLNTEAFF
NA,NA,TRBJ2-1,TRBV6-5,TGTGCCAGCAGTGAGATTGGGCGTGGGGCGGTGTTCTTC,CASSEIGRGAVFF
NA,TRBD1,TRBJ2-7,TRBV19,TGTGCCAGTTCCCCGGGAGGGGGACAGGGGGTCCACGAGCAGTACTTC,CASSPGGGQGVHEQYF
NA,NA,TRBJ1-1,TRBV7-9,TGTGCCAGCAACCAAGGGGTAATGAACACTGAAGCTTTCTTT,CASNQGVMNTEAFF
NA,NA,TRBJ2-3,TRBV12-5,TGTGCTAGTGGTCCCTGGACTAGCACAGATACGCAGTATTTT,CASGPWTSTDTQYF